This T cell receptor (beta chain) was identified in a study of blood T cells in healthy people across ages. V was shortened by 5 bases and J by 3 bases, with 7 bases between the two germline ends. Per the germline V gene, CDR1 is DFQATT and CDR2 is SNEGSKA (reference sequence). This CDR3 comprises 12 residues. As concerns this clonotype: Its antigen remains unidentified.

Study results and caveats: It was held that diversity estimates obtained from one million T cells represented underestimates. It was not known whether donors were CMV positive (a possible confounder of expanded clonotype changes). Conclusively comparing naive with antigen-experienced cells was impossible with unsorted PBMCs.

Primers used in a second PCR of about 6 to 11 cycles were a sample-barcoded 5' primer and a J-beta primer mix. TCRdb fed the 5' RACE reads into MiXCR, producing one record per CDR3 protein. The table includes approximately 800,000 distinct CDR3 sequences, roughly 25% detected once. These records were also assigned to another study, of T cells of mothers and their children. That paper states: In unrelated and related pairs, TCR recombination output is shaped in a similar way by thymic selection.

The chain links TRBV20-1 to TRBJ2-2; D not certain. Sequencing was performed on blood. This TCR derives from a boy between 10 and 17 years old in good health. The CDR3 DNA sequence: TGCAGTGCTGTTTGGGACACCGGGGAGCTGTTTTTT. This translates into CSAVWDTGELFF.